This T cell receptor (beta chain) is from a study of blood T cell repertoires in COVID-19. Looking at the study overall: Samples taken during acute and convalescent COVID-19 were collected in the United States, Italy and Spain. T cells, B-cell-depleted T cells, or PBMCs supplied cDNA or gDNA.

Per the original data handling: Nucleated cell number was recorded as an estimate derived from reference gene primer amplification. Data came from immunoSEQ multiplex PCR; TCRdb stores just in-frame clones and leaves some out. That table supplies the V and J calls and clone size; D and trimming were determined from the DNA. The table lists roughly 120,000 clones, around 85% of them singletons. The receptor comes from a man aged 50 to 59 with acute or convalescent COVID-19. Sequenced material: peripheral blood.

This CDR3 is CASSERPGPRSYGYTF. CDR3 sequence (DNA): TGTGCCAGCAGTGAAAGGCCAGGGCCCCGCTCCTATGGCTACACCTTC. The V gene is TRBV6-1, the J gene TRBJ1-2; possible D gene TRBD1, 5 bases. Trimming cost V 2 bases and J 4 bases, with 17 bases left between them. From germline, CDR1 is MNHNS and CDR2 SASEGT. The CDR3 is 16 residues long.